One T cell receptor beta chain is described in this entry. The data are from a study of blood T cell repertoires in COVID-19. Under the authors' procedure: Amplification from reference gene primers served as the basis for estimated nucleated cell counts. The protocol was immunoSEQ multiplex PCR, while the TCRdb copy is restricted to in-frame clones and leaves out a portion. V, J and clone size were drawn from that table, and D and trimming were deduced from the DNA. There are 100,000 to 150,000 clones in the sample; about 80% occur only once, and roughly 5.6% lies in the top ten. The receptor's source is a man between 65 and 85 years old with acute or convalescent COVID-19. The source material was peripheral blood.

CDR3 region: CASSLSATRRGRDEQFF. As DNA, the CDR3 is TGTGCCAGCAGCTTAAGCGCGACGCGTCGCGGGAGGGATGAGCAGTTCTTC. The chain carries TRBV7-3 and TRBJ2-1; 9 bases map to TRBD2. The germline CDR1 and CDR2 sequences are SGHTA and FQGTGA. This CDR3 region has 17 residues. V shed 1 base and J 8 bases; nucleotides not matched to a gene: 12. Full variable domain (remainder filled in from reference TRBV7-3 and TRBJ2-1): GAGVSQTPSNKVTEKGKYVELRCDPISGHTALYWYRQSLGQGPEFLIYFQGTGAADDSGLPNDRFFAVRPEGSVSTLKIQRTERGDSAVYLCASSLSATRRGRDEQFFGPGTRLTVL.